The source of this T cell receptor beta chain is a study of pediatric ulcerative colitis. This CDR3 spans 16 amino acids. Germline-derived CDR1 and CDR2 are MDHEN and SYDVKM. V was trimmed by 1 base and J by 3 bases, leaving 16 bases between them. Some clones are missing from TCRdb's copy, which holds only in-frame ones; the method was immunoSEQ multiplex PCR. Of roughly 54,000 clones detected, about nine tenths appear once; the ten largest clones hold 1.5%. The rearrangement uses TRBV28 and TRBJ2-7, with D uncertain. Sequenced sample: blood. The clonotype was recovered from a boy aged 10-17 years who was a control in a study of pediatric ulcerative colitis. DNA for the CDR3: TGTGCCAGCAGTTTATCCTTCTCGCATCTACACTACGAGCAGTACTTC. Its protein is CASSLSFSHLHYEQYF.